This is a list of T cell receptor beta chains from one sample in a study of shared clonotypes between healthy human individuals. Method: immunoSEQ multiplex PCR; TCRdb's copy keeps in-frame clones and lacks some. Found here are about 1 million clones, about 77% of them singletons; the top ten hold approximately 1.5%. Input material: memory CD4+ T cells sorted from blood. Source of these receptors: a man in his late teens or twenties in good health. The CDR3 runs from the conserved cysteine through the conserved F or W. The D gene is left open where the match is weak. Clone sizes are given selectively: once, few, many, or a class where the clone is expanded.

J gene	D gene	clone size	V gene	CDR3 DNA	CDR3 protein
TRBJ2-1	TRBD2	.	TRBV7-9	TGTGCCAGCAGCTTAGCAGGTCTCAGCGGGGATGAGCAGTTCTTC	CASSLAGLSGDEQFF
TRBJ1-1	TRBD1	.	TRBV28	TGTGCCAGCAGATCGGACAGGGGGCATATGAACACTGAAGCTTTCTTT	CASRSDRGHMNTEAFF
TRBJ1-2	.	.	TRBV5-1	TGCGCCAGCAGCTTGGGAGGGGCGGTCGGTGGCTACACCTTC	CASSLGGAVGGYTF
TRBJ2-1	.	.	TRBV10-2	TGCGCCAGCAGGTCAGGGACTCTTCAGTTCTTC	CASRSGTLQFF
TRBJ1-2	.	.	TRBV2	TGTGCCAGCAGTGACGTAGGGGCCCCTAATGGCTACACCTTC	CASSDVGAPNGYTF
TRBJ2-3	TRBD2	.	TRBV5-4	TGTGCCAGCAGGTTTAGCGGGGGAGGCACAGATACGCAGTATTTT	CASRFSGGGTDTQYF
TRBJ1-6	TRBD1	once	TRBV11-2	TGTGCCAGCAGCTTTCACAGGGGTGATTCACCCCTCCACTTT	CASSFHRGDSPLHF
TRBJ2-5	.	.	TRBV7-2	TGTGCCAGCAGCTTAGAGCGGATAGAGACCCAGTACTTC	CASSLERIETQYF
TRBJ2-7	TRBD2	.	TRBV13	TGTGCCAGCAGCTTATGGACTAGCGGGAGGTACGAGCAGTACTTC	CASSLWTSGRYEQYF
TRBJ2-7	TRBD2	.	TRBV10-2	TGCGCCAGCAGTGAATTACTAGCGGGAGGGTACGAGCAGTACTTC	CASSELLAGGYEQYF
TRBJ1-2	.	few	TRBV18	TGTGCCAGCTCACCAGGGATAGAACCGGTCTATGGCTACACCTTC	CASSPGIEPVYGYTF
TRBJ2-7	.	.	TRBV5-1	TGCGCCAGCAGCCTGGGGGGACAGTACTCCTACGAGCAGTACTTC	CASSLGGQYSYEQYF
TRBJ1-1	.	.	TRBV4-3	TGCGCCAGCAGCCAAGAAAGTTGGTCAACTGAAGCCCTCTTT	CASSQESWSTEALF
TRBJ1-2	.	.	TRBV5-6	TGTGCCAGCAGCCAAACGCCGGGGGACTTCTATGGCTACACCTTC	CASSQTPGDFYGYTF
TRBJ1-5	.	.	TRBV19	TGTGCCAGTAGTATAGTATCAGGGGCCAGCAATCAGCCCCAGCATTTT	CASSIVSGASNQPQHF
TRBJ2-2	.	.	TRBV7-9	TGTGCCAGCATCAAAAGCGGCACCGGGGAGCTGTTTTTT	CASIKSGTGELFF
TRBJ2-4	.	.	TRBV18	TGTGCCAGCTCACCACTAGGAGACTTAGCCAAAAACATTCAGTACTTC	CASSPLGDLAKNIQYF
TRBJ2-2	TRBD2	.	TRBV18	TGTGCCAGCTCACCGACCCTAGCGGGAGTTTCCACCGGGGAGCTGTTTTTT	CASSPTLAGVSTGELFF
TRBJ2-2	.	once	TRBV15	TGTGCCACCAGCAGAGCGAACACCGGGGAGCTGTTTTTT	CATSRANTGELFF
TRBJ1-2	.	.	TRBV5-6	TGTGCCAGCAGCTTCCGGACAGCAGCTAACTATGGCTACACCTTC	CASSFRTAANYGYTF
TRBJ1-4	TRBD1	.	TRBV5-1	TGCGCCAGCAGCACCGGACAGGGTAATGAAAAACTGTTTTTT	CASSTGQGNEKLFF
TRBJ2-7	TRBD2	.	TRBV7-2	TGTGCCAGCAGCTCAATGACTAGCGGGAGATCCGAGCAGTACTTC	CASSSMTSGRSEQYF
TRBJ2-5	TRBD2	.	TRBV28	TGTGCCAGCAGTTCGGGACTAGCGGGCCAAGAGACCCAGTACTTC	CASSSGLAGQETQYF
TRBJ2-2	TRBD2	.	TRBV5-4	TGTGCCAGCAGCGGAGGGACTAGCGGGAGGGCCGCGAACACCGGGGAGCTGTTTTTT	CASSGGTSGRAANTGELFF
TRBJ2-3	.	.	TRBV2	TGTGCCAGCGGAGACTCCTCACAGACAGATACGCAGTATTTT	CASGDSSQTDTQYF
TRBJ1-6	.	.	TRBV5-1	TGCGCCAGCAGCTCGAGAGAGAGGGGTAATTCACCCCTCCACTTT	CASSSRERGNSPLHF